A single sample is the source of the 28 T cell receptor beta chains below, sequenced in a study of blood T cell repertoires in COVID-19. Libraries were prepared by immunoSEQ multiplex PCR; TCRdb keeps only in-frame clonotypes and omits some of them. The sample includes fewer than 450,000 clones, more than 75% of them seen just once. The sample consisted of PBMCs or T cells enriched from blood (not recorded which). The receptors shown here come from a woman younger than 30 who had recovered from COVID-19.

Here the CDR3 DNA reads TGTGCCAGCATTGACCCCAGTTCCGGGAATACTGAAGCTTTCTTT. Its protein is CASIDPSSGNTEAFF. The rearrangement links TRBV2 to TRBJ1-1, with no clear D. The germline V gene has CDR1 SNHLY and CDR2 FYNNEI. Trimming shortened V by 7 bases and J by 5 bases, and 20 bases separated the two germline ends. The CDR3 has 15 residues.

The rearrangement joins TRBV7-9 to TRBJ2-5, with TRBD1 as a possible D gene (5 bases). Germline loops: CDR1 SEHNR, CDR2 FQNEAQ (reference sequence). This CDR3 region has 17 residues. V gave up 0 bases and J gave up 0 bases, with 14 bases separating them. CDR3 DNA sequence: TGTGCCAGCAGCTTAGCGCGAGGACAAAGCTACCAAGAGACCCAGTACTTC. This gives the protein CASSLARGQSYQETQYF.

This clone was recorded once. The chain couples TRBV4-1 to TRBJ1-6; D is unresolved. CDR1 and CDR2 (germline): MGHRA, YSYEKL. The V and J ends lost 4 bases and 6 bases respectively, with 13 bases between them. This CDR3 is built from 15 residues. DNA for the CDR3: TGCGCCAGCAGCCCAGGACTCGGGATTAATTCACCCCTCCACTTT. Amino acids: CASSPGLGINSPLHF.

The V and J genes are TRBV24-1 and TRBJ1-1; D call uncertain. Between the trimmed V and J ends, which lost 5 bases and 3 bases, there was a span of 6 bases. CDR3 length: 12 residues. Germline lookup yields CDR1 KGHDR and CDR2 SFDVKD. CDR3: CATSVGYTEAFF. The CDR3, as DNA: TGTGCCACCAGTGTTGGCTACACTGAAGCTTTCTTT.

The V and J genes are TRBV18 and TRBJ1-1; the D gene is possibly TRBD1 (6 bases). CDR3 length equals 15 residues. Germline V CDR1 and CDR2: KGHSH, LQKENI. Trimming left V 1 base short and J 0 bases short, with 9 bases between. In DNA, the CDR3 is TGTGCCAGCTCACCACAGGACAGATTGAACACTGAAGCTTTCTTT. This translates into CASSPQDRLNTEAFF.

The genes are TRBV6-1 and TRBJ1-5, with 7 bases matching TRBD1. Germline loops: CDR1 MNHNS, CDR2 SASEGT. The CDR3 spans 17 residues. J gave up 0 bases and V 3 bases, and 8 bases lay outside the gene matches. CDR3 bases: TGTGCCAGCAGTGAGCAAACAGGGGCTCATAGCAATCAGCCCCAGCATTTT. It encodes CASSEQTGAHSNQPQHF.

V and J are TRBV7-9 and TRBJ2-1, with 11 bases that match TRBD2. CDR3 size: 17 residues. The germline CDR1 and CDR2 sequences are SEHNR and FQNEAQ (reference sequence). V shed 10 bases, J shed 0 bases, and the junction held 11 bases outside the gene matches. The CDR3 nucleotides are TGTGCCACCCAACTAGCGGGGGCCCAGAGCTCCTACAATGAGCAGTTCTTC. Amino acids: CATQLAGAQSSYNEQFF. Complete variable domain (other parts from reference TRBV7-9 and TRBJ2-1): DTGVSQNPRHKITKRGQNVTFRCDPISEHNRLYWYRQTLGQGPEFLTYFQNEAQLEKSRLLSDRFSAERPKGSFSTLEIQRTEQGDSAMYLCATQLAGAQSSYNEQFFGPGTRLTVL.

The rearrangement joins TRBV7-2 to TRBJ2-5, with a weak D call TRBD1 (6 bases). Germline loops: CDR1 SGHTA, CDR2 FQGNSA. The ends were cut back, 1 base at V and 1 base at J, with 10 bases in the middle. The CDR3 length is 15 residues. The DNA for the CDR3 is TGTGCCAGCAGCTTAGGGGGGCGAGCCCAAGAGACCCAGTACTTC. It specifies CASSLGGRAQETQYF.

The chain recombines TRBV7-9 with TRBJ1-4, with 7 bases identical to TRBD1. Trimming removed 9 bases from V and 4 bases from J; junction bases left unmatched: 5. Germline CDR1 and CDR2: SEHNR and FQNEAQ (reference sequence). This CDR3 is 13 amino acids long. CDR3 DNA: TGTGCCAGTACCACAGGGGATAATGAAAAACTGTTTTTT. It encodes CASTTGDNEKLFF.

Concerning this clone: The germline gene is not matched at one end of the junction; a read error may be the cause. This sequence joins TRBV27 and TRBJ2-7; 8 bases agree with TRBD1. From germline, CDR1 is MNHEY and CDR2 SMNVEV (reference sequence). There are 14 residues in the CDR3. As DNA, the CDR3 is TGTGCCAACAGTACGGACAGGGCCTCCTACGAGCAGTACTTC. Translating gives CANSTDRASYEQYF.

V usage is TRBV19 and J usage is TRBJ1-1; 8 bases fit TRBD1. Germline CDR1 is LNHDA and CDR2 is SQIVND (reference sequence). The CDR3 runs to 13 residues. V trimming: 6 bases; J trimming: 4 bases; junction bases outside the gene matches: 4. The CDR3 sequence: CASRGQGGTEAFF. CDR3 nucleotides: TGTGCCAGTAGAGGACAGGGTGGCACTGAAGCTTTCTTT.

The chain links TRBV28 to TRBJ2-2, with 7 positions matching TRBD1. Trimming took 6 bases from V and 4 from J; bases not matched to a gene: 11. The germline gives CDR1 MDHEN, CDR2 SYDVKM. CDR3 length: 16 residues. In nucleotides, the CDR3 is TGTGCCAGCAGGCCCACCGGGACAGCGGTCACCGGGGAGCTGTTTTTT. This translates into CASRPTGTAVTGELFF.

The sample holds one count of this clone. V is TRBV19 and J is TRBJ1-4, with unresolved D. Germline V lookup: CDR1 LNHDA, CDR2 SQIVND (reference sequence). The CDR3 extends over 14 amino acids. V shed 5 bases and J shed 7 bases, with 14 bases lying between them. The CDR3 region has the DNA TGTGCCAGTAGTCCTTACTTCGGGAGTGAAAAACTGTTTTTT. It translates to CASSPYFGSEKLFF.

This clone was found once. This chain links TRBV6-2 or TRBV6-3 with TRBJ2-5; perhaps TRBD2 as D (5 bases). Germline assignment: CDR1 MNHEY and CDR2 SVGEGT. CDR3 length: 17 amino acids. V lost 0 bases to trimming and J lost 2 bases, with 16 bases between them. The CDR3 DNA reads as TGTGCCAGCAGTTACTCGATTGGATCGGGGATACAAGAGACCCAGTACTTC. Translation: CASSYSIGSGIQETQYF.

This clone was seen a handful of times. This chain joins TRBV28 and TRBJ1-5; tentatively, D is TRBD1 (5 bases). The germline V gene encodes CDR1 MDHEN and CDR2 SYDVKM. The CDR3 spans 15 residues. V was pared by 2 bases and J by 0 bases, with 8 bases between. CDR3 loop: CASSLRTPSNQPQHF. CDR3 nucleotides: TGTGCCAGCAGTTTAAGGACACCTAGCAATCAGCCCCAGCATTTT.

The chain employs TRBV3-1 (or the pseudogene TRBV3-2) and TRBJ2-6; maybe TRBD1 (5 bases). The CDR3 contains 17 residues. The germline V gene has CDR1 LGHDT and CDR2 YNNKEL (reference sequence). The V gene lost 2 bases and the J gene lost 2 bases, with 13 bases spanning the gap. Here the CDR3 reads CASSQTLMGPGANVLTF. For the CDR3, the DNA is TGTGCCAGCAGCCAAACCCTAATGGGGCCTGGGGCCAACGTCCTGACTTTC.

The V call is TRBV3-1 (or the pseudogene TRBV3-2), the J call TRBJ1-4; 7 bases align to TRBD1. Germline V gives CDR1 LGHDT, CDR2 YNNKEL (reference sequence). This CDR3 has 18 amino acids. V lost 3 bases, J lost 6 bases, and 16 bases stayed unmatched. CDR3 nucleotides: TGTGCCAGCAGCCATTTCAGGGGGTCGGAGGGGAAAGATGAAAAACTGTTTTTT. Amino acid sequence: CASSHFRGSEGKDEKLFF.

Here the CDR3 DNA reads TGTGCCAGTAGCCTGGGGTTGAGGGATCAGCCCCAGCATTTT. As protein: CASSLGLRDQPQHF. V is TRBV19 and J is TRBJ1-5, with unresolved D. The CDR3 consists of 14 residues. V shed 6 bases and J shed 5 bases, with 14 bases lying between them. Germline-derived CDR1 and CDR2 are LNHDA and SQIVND (reference sequence).

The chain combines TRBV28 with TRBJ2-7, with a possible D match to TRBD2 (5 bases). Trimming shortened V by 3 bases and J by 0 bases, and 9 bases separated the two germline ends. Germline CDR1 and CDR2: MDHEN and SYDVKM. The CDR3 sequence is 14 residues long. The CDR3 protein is CASSFFGNSYEQYF. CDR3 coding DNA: TGTGCCAGCAGTTTTTTCGGGAACTCCTACGAGCAGTACTTC.

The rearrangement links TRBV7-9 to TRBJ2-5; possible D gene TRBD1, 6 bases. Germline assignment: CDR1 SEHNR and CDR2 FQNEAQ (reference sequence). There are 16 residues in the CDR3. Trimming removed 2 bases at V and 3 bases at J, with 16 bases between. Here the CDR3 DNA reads TGTGCCAGCAGCTTATGGGGGCAGGGAAGGGAAGAGACCCAGTACTTC. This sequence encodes CASSLWGQGREETQYF.

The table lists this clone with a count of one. CDR3 in amino acids: CAISEGAGVTDTQYF. The CDR3 region has the DNA TGTGCCATCAGTGAAGGGGCGGGGGTCACAGATACGCAGTATTTT. The J gene is TRBJ2-3, the V gene TRBV10-3; 7 positions agree with TRBD2. Looked up from germline, CDR1 is ENHRY and CDR2 is SYGVKD. The CDR3 runs to 15 residues. Trimming removed 3 bases from V and 2 bases from J; junction bases left unmatched: 5.

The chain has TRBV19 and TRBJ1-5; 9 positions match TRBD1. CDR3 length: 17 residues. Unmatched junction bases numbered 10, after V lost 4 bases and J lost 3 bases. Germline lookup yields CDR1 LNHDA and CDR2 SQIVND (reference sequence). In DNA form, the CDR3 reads TGTGCCAGTAGTACATACCGGGACAGGGTTTCCAATCAGCCCCAGCATTTT. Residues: CASSTYRDRVSNQPQHF.

The CDR3 loop is CASSRGFVGEKLFF. CDR3 sequence (DNA): TGCGCCAGCAGTCGGGGATTCGTAGGTGAAAAACTGTTTTTT. The J gene is TRBJ1-4, the V gene TRBV4-1; D remains unclear. The CDR3 contains 14 residues. Trimming removed 6 bases from V and 7 bases from J, with 15 bases in between. Per the germline V gene, CDR1 is MGHRA and CDR2 is YSYEKL.

CDR3 residues: CASRDTGSYNSPLHF. CDR3 coding DNA: TGTGCCAGCAGGGATACAGGGTCCTATAATTCACCCCTCCACTTT. This sequence joins TRBV6-5 and TRBJ1-6, with a tentative D call TRBD1 (6 bases). The CDR3 is 15 residues long. Trimming stripped 6 bases from V and 1 base from J, with 10 bases between. Germline V gene data show CDR1 as MNHEY and CDR2 as SVGAGI.

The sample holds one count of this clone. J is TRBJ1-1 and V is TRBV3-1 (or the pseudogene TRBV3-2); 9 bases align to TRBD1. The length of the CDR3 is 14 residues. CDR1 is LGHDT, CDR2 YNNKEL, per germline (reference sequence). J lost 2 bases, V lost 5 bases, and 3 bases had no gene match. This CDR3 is CASSWGQGNTEAFF. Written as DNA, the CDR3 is TGTGCCAGCAGCTGGGGACAGGGAAACACTGAAGCTTTCTTT.

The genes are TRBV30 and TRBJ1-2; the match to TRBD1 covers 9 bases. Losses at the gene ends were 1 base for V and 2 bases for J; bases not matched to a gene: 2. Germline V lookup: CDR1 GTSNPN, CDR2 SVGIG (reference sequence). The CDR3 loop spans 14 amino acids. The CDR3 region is CAWSGGTGNYGYTF. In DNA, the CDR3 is TGTGCCTGGAGTGGGGGGACAGGGAACTATGGCTACACCTTC.

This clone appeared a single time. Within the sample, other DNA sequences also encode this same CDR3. The CDR3 region has the DNA TGTGCCAGCTCACAACAGGGTTTCGGCTACACCTTC. It translates to CASSQQGFGYTF. The rearrangement uses TRBV18 and TRBJ1-2; perhaps TRBD1 as D (6 bases). Germline V CDR1 and CDR2: KGHSH, LQKENI. The ends were cut back, 4 bases at V and 8 bases at J, with 11 bases in the middle. CDR3 length equals 12 residues.

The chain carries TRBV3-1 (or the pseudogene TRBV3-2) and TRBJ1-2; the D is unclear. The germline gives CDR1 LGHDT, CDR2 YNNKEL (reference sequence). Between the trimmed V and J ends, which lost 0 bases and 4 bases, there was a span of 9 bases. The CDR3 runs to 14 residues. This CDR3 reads CASSQESTPYGYTF. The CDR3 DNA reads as TGTGCCAGCAGCCAAGAAAGCACCCCCTATGGCTACACCTTC.